Reported below is one T cell receptor (beta chain). The sample belongs to a study of blood T cell repertoires in COVID-19. The overall study: Specimens from acute and convalescent COVID-19 originated in the United States, Italy and Spain.

Original processing notes: Nucleated cell number was recorded as an estimate derived from reference gene primer amplification. Some clones are missing from TCRdb's copy, which holds only in-frame ones; the method was immunoSEQ multiplex PCR. V and J calls and clone size follow that table, whereas D and trimming were derived from the DNA. The sample has approximately 300,000 clones, about 85% seen once. This study enrolled people aged roughly 18 to 90 from about two dozen US geographic areas. Two negative PCRs, clearance, or symptom resolution were required of recovered Cohort 3 donors. The ends lost 6 bases at V and 4 bases at J; junction bases unmatched: 11. The CDR3 is made up of 16 amino acids. The germline V gene encodes CDR1 LNHDA and CDR2 SQIVND (reference sequence).

The sequenced sample was PBMCs or T cells enriched from blood (not recorded which). This chain links TRBV19 with TRBJ2-3; TRBD2 matches 9 bases. The TCR originated in a woman aged 25 to 39 who had recovered from COVID-19. The CDR3 loop is CASRKSGGTSPDTQYF. Here the CDR3 DNA reads TGTGCCAGTAGGAAAAGCGGGGGGACTTCCCCAGATACGCAGTATTTT.